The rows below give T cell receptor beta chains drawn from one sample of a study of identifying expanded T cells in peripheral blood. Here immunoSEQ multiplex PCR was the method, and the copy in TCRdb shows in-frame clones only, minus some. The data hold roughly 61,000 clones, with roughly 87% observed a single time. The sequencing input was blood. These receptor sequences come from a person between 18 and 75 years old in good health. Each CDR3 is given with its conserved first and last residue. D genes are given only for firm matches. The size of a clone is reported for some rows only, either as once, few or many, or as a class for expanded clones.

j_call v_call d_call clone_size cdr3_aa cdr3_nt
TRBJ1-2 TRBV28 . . CASSSIYGYTF TGTGCCAGCAGTTCCATCTATGGCTACACCTTC
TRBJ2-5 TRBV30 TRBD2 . CAWSPGLAEETQYF TGTGCCTGGAGTCCGGGACTAGCAGAAGAGACCCAGTACTTC
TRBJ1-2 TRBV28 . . CASSETLQLGGYTF TGTGCCAGCAGTGAAACACTACAACTAGGTGGCTACACCTTC
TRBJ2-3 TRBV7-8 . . CASSGSVGTQYF TGTGCCAGCAGCGGATCGGTCGGCACGCAGTATTTT
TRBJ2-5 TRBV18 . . CASSPLNGETQYF TGTGCCAGCTCACCGCTAAACGGGGAGACCCAGTACTTC
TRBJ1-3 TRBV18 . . CASSSLSTASGNTIYF TGTGCCAGCTCATCCTTATCTACAGCCTCTGGAAACACCATATATTTT
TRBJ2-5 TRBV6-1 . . CASSRELGETQYF TGTGCCAGCAGTCGCGAGTTAGGAGAGACCCAGTACTTC
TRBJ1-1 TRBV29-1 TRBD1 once CSVESDRVGAFF TGCAGCGTTGAATCTGACAGGGTCGGTGCTTTCTTT
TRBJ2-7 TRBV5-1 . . CASHLSGSPRYEQYF TGCGCCAGCCATCTATCCGGGTCCCCTCGCTACGAGCAGTACTTC
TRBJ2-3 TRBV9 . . CASSVAGTLTDTQYF TGTGCCAGCAGCGTAGCGGGGACGCTCACAGATACGCAGTATTTT
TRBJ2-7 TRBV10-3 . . CAIRLGLPSGYEQYF TGTGCCATCAGACTGGGCCTCCCTTCCGGCTACGAGCAGTACTTC
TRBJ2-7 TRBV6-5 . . CASSSLVSKREQYF TGTGCCAGCAGTTCATTAGTGAGTAAGAGGGAGCAGTACTTC
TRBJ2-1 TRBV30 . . CAWIGDGSPYNEQFF TGTGCCTGGATTGGGGACGGGAGCCCCTACAATGAGCAGTTCTTC
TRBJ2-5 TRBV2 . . CASSGGILVSETQYF TGTGCCAGCAGTGGTGGGATACTAGTTTCAGAGACCCAGTACTTC
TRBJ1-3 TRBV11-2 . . CASSLGPGGNTIYF TGTGCCAGCAGCTTAGGCCCAGGTGGGAACACCATATATTTT
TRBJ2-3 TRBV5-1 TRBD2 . CASCTSGSTDTQYF TGCGCCAGCTGCACTAGCGGGAGCACAGATACGCAGTATTTT
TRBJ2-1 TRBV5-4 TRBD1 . CASSNRGRDEQFF TGTGCCAGCAGCAACAGGGGGCGCGATGAGCAGTTCTTC
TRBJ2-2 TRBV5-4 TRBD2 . CASSLKGGRNTGELFF TGTGCCAGCAGCTTGAAGGGCGGGAGGAACACCGGGGAGCTGTTTTTT
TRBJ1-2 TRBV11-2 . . CASSLQGSGYTF TGTGCCAGCAGCTTACAGGGGAGCGGCTACACCTTC
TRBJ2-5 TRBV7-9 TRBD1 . CASSWTGQETQYF TGTGCCAGCAGCTGGACAGGGCAAGAGACCCAGTACTTC
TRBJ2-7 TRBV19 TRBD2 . CASSRRGDYEQYF TGTGCCAGTAGTCGGCGGGGGGACTACGAGCAGTACTTC
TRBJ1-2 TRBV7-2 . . CASSLATHAASGNGYTF TGTGCCAGCAGCTTAGCTACACACGCGGCCTCTGGGAATGGCTACACCTTC
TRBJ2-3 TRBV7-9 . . CASSPYYDTDTQYF TGTGCCAGCAGCCCGTACTACGACACAGATACGCAGTATTTT
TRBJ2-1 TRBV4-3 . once CASSQGAGSEQFF TGCGCCAGCAGCCAAGGGGCCGGGAGTGAGCAGTTCTTC
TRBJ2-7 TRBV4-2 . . CASSQDMELEQYF TGTGCCAGCAGCCAAGATATGGAACTCGAGCAGTACTTC
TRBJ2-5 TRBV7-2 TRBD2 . CASSRIGLAGQETQYF TGTGCCAGCTCACGAATCGGACTAGCGGGACAAGAGACCCAGTACTTC
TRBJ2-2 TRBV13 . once CASSLVSRGSGELFF TGTGCCAGCAGCTTAGTCTCCAGGGGTTCCGGGGAGCTGTTTTTT
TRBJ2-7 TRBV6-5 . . CAIPTRQCYEQYF TGTGCCATCCCGACGCGACAATGCTACGAGCAGTACTTC
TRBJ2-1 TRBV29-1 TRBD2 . CSVRPGGGDEQFF TGCAGCGTCCGGCCGGGAGGAGGGGATGAGCAGTTCTTC
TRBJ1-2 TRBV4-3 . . CASSQDRGYGYTF TGCGCCAGCAGCCAAGACAGGGGTTATGGCTACACCTTC
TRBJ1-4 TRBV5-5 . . CASTPGRSGEKLFF TGTGCCAGCACCCCGGGCCGCAGTGGGGAAAAACTGTTTTTT
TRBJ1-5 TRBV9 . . CASSLTNSNQPQHF TGTGCCAGCAGCCTGACAAATAGCAATCAGCCCCAGCATTTT
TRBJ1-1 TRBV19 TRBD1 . CASSPGQGRAFF TGTGCCAGTAGTCCCGGACAGGGGCGAGCTTTCTTT
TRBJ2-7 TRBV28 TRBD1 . CASSLRDRAYEQYF TGTGCCAGCAGTTTACGGGACAGGGCCTACGAGCAGTACTTC
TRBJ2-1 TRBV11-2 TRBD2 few CASSLDSGRAWDEQFF TGTGCCAGCAGCTTAGATAGCGGGAGGGCCTGGGATGAGCAGTTCTTC
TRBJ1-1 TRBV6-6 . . CASSYGGIRNTEAFF TGTGCCAGCAGTTACGGGGGGATCAGGAACACTGAAGCTTTCTTT
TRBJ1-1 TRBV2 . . CARRLVIENTEAFF TGTGCCAGAAGACTAGTGATAGAGAACACTGAAGCTTTCTTT
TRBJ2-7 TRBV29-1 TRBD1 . CSVNRQGSYYEQYF TGCAGCGTTAACAGACAGGGGAGTTACTACGAGCAGTACTTC
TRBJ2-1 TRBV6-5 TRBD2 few CASTPSGRDEQFF TGTGCCAGCACCCCTAGCGGGAGGGATGAGCAGTTCTTC
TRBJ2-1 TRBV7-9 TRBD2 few CASSRRGLAGASEQFF TGTGCCAGCAGCCGACGGGGACTAGCGGGAGCGAGTGAGCAGTTCTTC
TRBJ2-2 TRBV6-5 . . CASSYPLHSGPGELFF TGTGCCAGCAGTTACCCCCTACACAGCGGACCCGGGGAGCTGTTTTTT
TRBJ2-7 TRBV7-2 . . CASSLGRGPRNEQYF TGTGCCAGCAGCTTAGGCAGGGGCCCGAGGAACGAGCAGTACTTC
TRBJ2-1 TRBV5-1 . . CASSLGQVRNEQFF TGCGCCAGCAGCTTGGGACAGGTACGCAATGAGCAGTTCTTC
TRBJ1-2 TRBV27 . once CASSHPQGRGYTF TGTGCCAGCAGCCACCCCCAGGGTCGTGGCTACACCTTC